These 8 T cell receptor beta chains share one sample of origin, sequenced in a study of blood T cells in healthy people across ages. Then a second PCR, running roughly 7 to 12 cycles, was carried out with a sample-barcoded 5' primer and a J-beta primer mix. TCRdb re-analysed the 5' RACE reads in MiXCR, keeping a single row per CDR3 protein. The sample holds some 760,000 distinct CDR3 sequences; 20% to 25% are singletons and the top ten take under 4.5%. The sample was also linked to a second study, of T cells of mothers and their children.

Source material: blood. The receptors come from a boy aged 5 to 17 in good health.

The chain employs TRBV20-1 and TRBJ2-1; tentative D call: TRBD2 (6 bases). This CDR3 has 13 amino acids. CDR1 DFQATT and CDR2 SNEGSKA come from the germline V gene (reference sequence). Trimming took off 4 bases at V and 6 bases at J, with 13 bases between the two ends. The chain's CDR3 is CSAISGEGNEQFF. In DNA form, the CDR3 reads TGCAGTGCTATATCGGGAGAGGGCAATGAGCAGTTCTTC.

The rearrangement joins TRBV29-1 to TRBJ2-5; 14 bases map to TRBD2. The closer fit of TRBJ2-1 to the DNA end suggests the J call may be wrong. CDR1 is SQVTM and CDR2 is ANQGSEA in the germline V gene. There are 16 residues in the CDR3. The CDR3 sequence: CSVGALTSGRVDEQFF. The CDR3 bases are TGCAGCGTTGGGGCCCTGACTAGCGGGAGGGTGGATGAGCAGTTCTTC.

The chain links TRBV9 to TRBJ2-2, with a weak D call TRBD1 (6 bases). In germline, CDR1 is SGDLS, CDR2 YYNGEE. Trimming took off 0 bases at V and 6 bases at J, with 12 bases between the two ends. There are 15 residues in the CDR3. The CDR3 loop reads CASSVDRGISGELFF. The CDR3 DNA follows: TGTGCCAGCAGCGTAGATAGGGGGATCTCCGGGGAGCTGTTTTTT.

The gene calls are TRBV20-1 and TRBJ2-1; 8 bases are a match to TRBD2. Near its end, the DNA agrees better with TRBJ2-7, so the J call may be wrong. CDR3 size: 17 residues. Germline lookup yields CDR1 DFQATT and CDR2 SNEGSKA (reference sequence). CDR3 in DNA: TGCAGTGCCCACCTGGTACAGCGGGGGACAAACATTTACGAGCAGTACTTC. Amino acids: CSAHLVQRGTNIYEQYF.

This clonotype turned up a few times. The V gene is TRBV2, the J gene TRBJ2-7; a possible D gene is TRBD1 (6 bases). The V gene lost 2 bases and the J gene lost 3 bases, with 8 bases spanning the gap. CDR3 length: 13 amino acids. Looked up from germline, CDR1 is SNHLY and CDR2 is FYNNEI. The CDR3 DNA is TGTGCCAGCAGTGAAAGGGGGTTCTACGAGCAGTACTTC. Amino acid sequence: CASSERGFYEQYF.

The chain employs TRBV15 and TRBJ2-1; possibly TRBD1 or TRBD2 for D (6 bases each). The V gene's germline CDR1 is LNHNV and CDR2 YYDKDF (reference sequence). V was shortened by 3 bases and J by 6 bases, with 12 bases between the two germline ends. The CDR3 is 14 amino acids. The CDR3 coding sequence is TGTGCCACCAGCAGGATACGGGGGCCCAATGAGCAGTTCTTC. Translation gives CATSRIRGPNEQFF.

There are a few counts of this clonotype. V and J are TRBV6-1 and TRBJ2-7; D is undetermined. The CDR3 length is 14 residues. V dropped 3 bases and J dropped 1 base, with 10 bases sitting between them. CDR1 MNHNS and CDR2 SASEGT come from the germline V gene. The CDR3 coding sequence is TGTGCCAGCAGTGATTCTCGTTTATCCTACGAGCAGTACTTC. Translation gives CASSDSRLSYEQYF.

The chain is built from TRBV25-1 and TRBJ2-3; no clear D gene. Deletions cut 7 bases from V and 2 bases from J, with 7 bases between. The CDR3 has 12 amino acids. Germline V gene lookup returns CDR1 MGHDK and CDR2 SYGVNS. CDR3 in DNA: TGTGCCAGCATCGACCACACAGATACGCAGTATTTT. This translates into CASIDHTDTQYF.